This T cell receptor (beta chain) was recovered during a study of T cell responses to AZD1222 COVID-19 vaccine. Whole-study findings and limits: The donor cohort was predominantly white British with a female majority, and clonal diversity may have been underestimated.

Per germline, CDR1 SGHDN and CDR2 FVKESK. The length of the CDR3 is 13 residues. With 4 bases clipped from V and 7 bases from J, the junction kept 5 bases outside the gene matches. Using immunoSEQ multiplex PCR, the repertoire was profiled, and TCRdb retains in-frame clones only, with some absent. The sample contains 75,000 to 90,000 clones, approximately 78% of which appear only once. In regard to this clone: What it recognizes is unknown.

The V gene is TRBV14, the J gene TRBJ2-7; 9 bases are a match to TRBD1. The sample consisted of peripheral blood, taken on day 0 of AZD1222 vaccination. This TCR derives from an adult in good health. Written as DNA, the CDR3 is TGTGCCAGCAGCCGAGGGACAGGGAGGGAGCAGTACTTC. It translates to CASSRGTGREQYF.